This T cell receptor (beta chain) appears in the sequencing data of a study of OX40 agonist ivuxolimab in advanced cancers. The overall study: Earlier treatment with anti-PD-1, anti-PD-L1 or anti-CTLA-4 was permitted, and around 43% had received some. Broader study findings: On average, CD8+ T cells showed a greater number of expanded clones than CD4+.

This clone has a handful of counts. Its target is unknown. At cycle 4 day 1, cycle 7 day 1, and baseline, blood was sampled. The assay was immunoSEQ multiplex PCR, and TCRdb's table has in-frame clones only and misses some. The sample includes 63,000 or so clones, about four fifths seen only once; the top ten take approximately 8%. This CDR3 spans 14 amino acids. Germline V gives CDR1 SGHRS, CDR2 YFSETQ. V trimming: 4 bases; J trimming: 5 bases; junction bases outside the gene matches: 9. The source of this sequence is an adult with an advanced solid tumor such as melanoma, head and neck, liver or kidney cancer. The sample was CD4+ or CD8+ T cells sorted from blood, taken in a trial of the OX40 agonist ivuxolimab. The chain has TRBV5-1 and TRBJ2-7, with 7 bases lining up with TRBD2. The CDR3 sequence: CASSRAGVVNEQYF. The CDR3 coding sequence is TGCGCCAGCAGCCGGGCGGGGGTCGTCAACGAGCAGTACTTC.